This T cell receptor (beta chain) comes out of a study of graft-versus-host responses after intestinal transplantation. Study-level information: In this cohort, recipients had multivisceral, liver-intestinal, or isolated intestinal transplants. Anti-thymocyte globulin induction preceded approximately three years of tacrolimus and steroid maintenance in all recipients.

Worth noting for this clone: As yet, its antigen is unknown.

Clones were sequenced by immunoSEQ multiplex PCR, and TCRdb holds only the in-frame ones, with some missing. The table records several thousand clones, around 70% of them present only once. CDR1 is SGHTA, CDR2 FQGNSA, per germline. V lost 1 base, J lost 2 bases, and 12 bases lay in between. The CDR3 totals 15 residues. General study results and limits: Allografts from individuals with graft-donor T cell macrochimerism displayed high graft-versus-host to host-versus-graft clonal ratios. Recipient marrow showed GvH clones, some seen first in ileum or blood.

The V and J genes are TRBV7-2 and TRBJ2-7, with D possibly matching TRBD2 (7 bases). Sequenced material: PBMCs, taken about 530 days after intestinal transplant. This TCR was recovered from a human patient who received an intestinal transplant, so some T cells may come from the graft donor. CDR3 nucleotide sequence: TGTGCCAGCAGCTTAGAGGGGGGGGGACCCTACGAGCAGTACTTC. This encodes CASSLEGGGPYEQYF.